Many counts were recorded for the clone carrying this TCR beta chain. RNA transcripts served as template for amplifying TCR beta CDR3 sequences. The library came from an HTBI-primed first-round RT-PCR and a second-round multiplex PCR. Each CDR3 protein gets one entry after TCRdb re-called the multiplex PCR reads with MiXCR. The table includes a few hundred thousand distinct CDR3 sequences, 15% detected once. This sample is drawn from a study of Graves' ophthalmopathy and Graves' hyperthyroidism. Study at large: Peripheral blood was obtained at first diagnosis, ahead of any treatment.

The TCR was taken from a woman aged 18-29 years with stable Graves' hyperthyroidism. What was sequenced was peripheral blood.

CDR3: CASSLYDRGNTEAFF. CDR3 DNA: TGTGCCAGCAGCTTGTACGACAGGGGGAACACTGAAGCTTTCTTT. V gene TRBV5-5 combines with J gene TRBJ1-1; 8 bases align to TRBD1. Germline V lookup: CDR1 SGHKS, CDR2 YYEKEE (reference sequence). The trim removed 1 base at V and 1 base at J, leaving 3 bases unmatched. This CDR3 comprises 15 residues.